The 21 T cell receptor beta chains below all came from one sample that was sequenced in a study of tumour-infiltrating T cells in Burkitt lymphoma. This table comes from immunoSEQ multiplex PCR, and its TCRdb copy is limited to in-frame clones, with some not included. The table lists 13,000 to 15,000 clones, more than 60% of them singletons. The material sequenced was tumor tissue. The receptors were gathered from a human donor with diffuse large B-cell lymphoma.

V is TRBV14 and J is TRBJ1-2; the D is unclear. The ends were cut back, 6 bases at V and 4 bases at J, with 15 bases in the middle. The CDR3 consists of 14 residues. Per the germline V gene, CDR1 is SGHDN and CDR2 is FVKESK. CDR3: CASSQSGLAYGYTF. DNA of the CDR3: TGTGCCAGCAGTCAAAGCGGGTTAGCCTATGGCTACACCTTC. Variable domain in full (rest from reference TRBV14 and TRBJ1-2): EAGVTQFPSHSVIEKGQTVTLRCDPISGHDNLYWYRRVMGKEIKFLLHFVKESKQDESGMPNNRFLAERTGGTYSTLKVQPAELEDSGVYFCASSQSGLAYGYTFGSGTRLTVV.

This clone was counted between two and nine times. This chain links TRBV4-1 with TRBJ2-1, with 8 bases identical to TRBD2. Germline values: CDR1 MGHRA, CDR2 YSYEKL. V lost 0 bases to trimming and J lost 5 bases; unmatched junction nucleotides: 9. The CDR3 spans 17 residues. The CDR3 sequence: CASSQDWVAGGHNEQFF. CDR3 coding DNA: TGCGCCAGCAGCCAAGACTGGGTGGCGGGAGGTCACAATGAGCAGTTCTTC.

V gene TRBV7-8 combines with J gene TRBJ2-2, with 9 nucleotides matching TRBD2. Germline trimming cut 0 bases from V and 5 bases from J; bases unmatched to any gene: 7. Germline CDR1 is SGHVS and CDR2 is FQNEAQ. The CDR3 covers 17 residues. This CDR3 is CASSLAAGGSRTGELFF. The CDR3 DNA is TGTGCCAGCAGCTTAGCGGCGGGAGGGTCGCGAACCGGGGAGCTGTTTTTT.

This chain connects TRBV7-9 to TRBJ1-2; 10 bases are a match to TRBD1. In germline, CDR1 is SEHNR, CDR2 FQNEAQ (reference sequence). CDR3 length: 18 residues. Trimming removed 5 bases from V and 0 bases from J; junction bases left unmatched: 12. The CDR3 reads CASSPRRDRGGSNYGYTF. For the CDR3, the DNA is TGTGCCAGCAGCCCCCGCCGGGACAGGGGAGGATCTAACTATGGCTACACCTTC.

This clone was observed a single time. This rearrangement joins TRBV2 to TRBJ1-5; D gene ambiguous. Trimming cost V 2 bases and J 4 bases, with 3 bases left between them. The CDR3 sequence is 12 residues long. The germline V gene has CDR1 SNHLY and CDR2 FYNNEI. Here the CDR3 DNA reads TGTGCCAGCAGTGAACTAAATCAGCCCCAGCATTTT. Its translation: CASSELNQPQHF.

The CDR3 loop reads CSVKRDTGELFF. The CDR3, as DNA: TGCAGCGTTAAAAGAGACACCGGGGAGCTGTTTTTT. V and J are TRBV29-1 and TRBJ2-2; D is unresolved. Germline V gene data show CDR1 as SQVTM and CDR2 as ANQGSEA. The CDR3 length is 12 residues. V dropped 5 bases and J dropped 3 bases, with 7 bases sitting between them.

The V and J genes are TRBV19 and TRBJ2-7; 7 positions agree with TRBD1. The germline CDR1 and CDR2 sequences are LNHDA and SQIVND (reference sequence). J was trimmed by 0 bases and V by 5 bases; bases with no gene match: 7. This CDR3 has 15 residues. The CDR3 loop is CASSSRDSPSYEQYF. In DNA form, the CDR3 reads TGTGCCAGTAGTTCGAGGGACAGTCCCTCCTACGAGCAGTACTTC.

J is TRBJ2-5 and V is TRBV13; 11 positions match TRBD2. In germline, CDR1 is PRHDT, CDR2 FYEKMQ (reference sequence). The V and J ends lost 5 bases and 0 bases, in that order; junction bases with no gene match: 8. The length of the CDR3 is 17 residues. The DNA of the CDR3 is TGTGCCAGCAGCCCACTCGGACTAGCGGGCAACCAAGAGACCCAGTACTTC. It yields the protein CASSPLGLAGNQETQYF. Drawing the rest from reference TRBV13 and TRBJ2-5, the complete variable domain is AAGVIQSPRHLIKEKRETATLKCYPIPRHDTVYWYQQGPGQDPQFLISFYEKMQSDKGSIPDRFSAQQFSDYHSELNMSSLELGDSALYFCASSPLGLAGNQETQYFGPGTRLLVL.

The genes are TRBV5-1 and TRBJ2-1, with 9 nucleotides matching TRBD2. The V and J ends lost 4 bases and 6 bases, in that order; junction bases with no gene match: 5. CDR1 and CDR2 from the germline V gene are SGHRS and YFSETQ. This CDR3 is built from 14 residues. The CDR3 nucleotides are TGCGCCAGCAGCCGAGGACTAGCGCCCAATGAGCAGTTCTTC. It yields the protein CASSRGLAPNEQFF.

V and J are TRBV10-3 and TRBJ1-5; TRBD1 is a possible D gene (6 bases). V lost 2 bases, J lost 5 bases, and 10 bases lay in between. Per the germline V gene, CDR1 is ENHRY and CDR2 is SYGVKD. The CDR3 runs 14 residues. The CDR3: CAISETDSYQPQHF. DNA of the CDR3: TGTGCCATCAGTGAGACGGACAGCTATCAGCCCCAGCATTTT.

The chain couples TRBV7-6 to TRBJ1-1; the D gene is possibly TRBD1 (6 bases). This CDR3 spans 15 amino acids. Trimming took 3 bases from V and 5 from J, leaving 16 bases between them. The V gene's germline CDR1 is SGHVS and CDR2 FNYEAQ. CDR3 region: CASSLGQGLRTEAFF. CDR3 bases: TGTGCCAGCAGCTTGGGCCAGGGGTTACGGACTGAAGCTTTCTTT.

The J gene is TRBJ1-1, the V gene TRBV9; D unresolved. V dropped 4 bases and J dropped 4 bases, with 11 bases sitting between them. The CDR3 loop spans 13 amino acids. Germline assignment: CDR1 SGDLS and CDR2 YYNGEE. CDR3 DNA sequence: TGTGCCAGCAGCCCGTTAGCCGTCACTGAAGCTTTCTTT. This encodes CASSPLAVTEAFF. The variable domain in full, completed from reference TRBV9 and TRBJ1-1, reads DSGVTQTPKHLITATGQRVTLRCSPRSGDLSVYWYQQSLDQGLQFLIQYYNGEERAKGNILERFSAQQFPDLHSELNLSSLELGDSALYFCASSPLAVTEAFFGQGTRLTVV.

The V and J genes are TRBV2 and TRBJ1-1, with D tentatively TRBD1 (5 bases). The germline V and J ends were trimmed by 6 bases and 1 base, with 12 bases remaining between them. CDR1 is SNHLY and CDR2 is FYNNEI in the germline V gene. There are 14 residues in the CDR3. The CDR3 bases are TGTGCCAGCAGACTCCGAGGACAGAACACTGAAGCTTTCTTT. Residues: CASRLRGQNTEAFF.

The V gene is TRBV30, the J gene TRBJ2-1; the D gene is possibly TRBD1 (5 bases). V gave up 6 bases and J gave up 4 bases, with 16 bases separating them. The CDR3 runs 14 residues. CDR1 and CDR2 (germline): GTSNPN, SVGIG (reference sequence). For the CDR3, the DNA is TGTGCCTGTGACAAGGGGTTTAGTTACAATGAGCAGTTCTTC. Translation gives CACDKGFSYNEQFF.

This clone was seen more than once but under ten times. This chain uses TRBV9 with TRBJ2-1, with D maybe TRBD1 (5 bases). CDR3 size: 12 residues. V was trimmed by 4 bases and J by 15 bases, leaving 17 bases between them. The germline CDR1 and CDR2 sequences are SGDLS and YYNGEE. The CDR3: CASSIRVDSLFF. In nucleotides, the CDR3 is TGTGCCAGCAGCATACGGGTCGACAGTCTGTTCTTC.

This clone turned up a few times. The chain carries TRBV29-1 and TRBJ1-4; D remains ambiguous. Trimming removed 0 bases from V and 3 bases from J, with 11 bases in between. Germline CDR1 SQVTM, CDR2 ANQGSEA. The CDR3 contains 15 residues. The CDR3 loop is CSVEEGFVPNEKLFF. As DNA, the CDR3 is TGCAGCGTTGAAGAGGGGTTTGTTCCTAATGAAAAACTGTTTTTT.

The chain employs TRBV7-9 and TRBJ2-5; no clear D gene. V lost 5 bases and J 6 bases, leaving 7 bases between the germline ends. The CDR3 is 11 residues long. Per the germline V gene, CDR1 is SEHNR and CDR2 is FQNEAQ (reference sequence). The CDR3 here is CASSPGQTQYF. The DNA for the CDR3 is TGTGCCAGCAGCCCTGGGCAGACCCAGTACTTC.

This chain links TRBV18 with TRBJ1-2; D is unresolved. Trimming took 2 bases from V and 2 from J, leaving 9 bases between them. Germline-derived CDR1 and CDR2 are KGHSH and LQKENI. The CDR3 spans 14 residues. The chain's CDR3 is CASSPGVSNYGYTF. CDR3 coding DNA: TGTGCCAGCTCACCAGGGGTTTCGAACTATGGCTACACCTTC. The full variable domain, with the rest looked up from reference TRBV18 and TRBJ1-2, is NAGVMQNPRHLVRRRGQEARLRCSPMKGHSHVYWYRQLPEEGLKFMVYLQKENIIDESGMPKERFSAEFPKEGPSILRIQQVVRGDSAAYFCASSPGVSNYGYTFGSGTRLTVV.

This chain connects TRBV27 to TRBJ1-2, with 10 bases fitting TRBD1. Germline V CDR1 and CDR2: MNHEY, SMNVEV (reference sequence). The CDR3 consists of 15 residues. Trimming removed 6 bases from V and 8 bases from J; junction bases left unmatched: 12. CDR3 sequence (DNA): TGTGCCAGCAGCCTCAACCGGGACAGGGGCCCGGGCTACACCTTC. The encoded protein is CASSLNRDRGPGYTF.

This clone occurred a few times. V is TRBV7-3 and J is TRBJ2-1; 10 positions match TRBD2. Germline CDR1 and CDR2: SGHTA and FQGTGA. The CDR3 covers 15 residues. With V trimmed by 2 bases and J by 8 bases, 6 bases remained unmatched. CDR3 protein: CASSLFRTSGDEQFF. In nucleotides, the CDR3 is TGTGCCAGCAGCTTATTTAGGACTAGCGGCGATGAGCAGTTCTTC.

V gene TRBV5-1 combines with J gene TRBJ2-2; 8 nucleotides align to TRBD1. Germline V gives CDR1 SGHRS, CDR2 YFSETQ. CDR3 length: 16 residues. Trimming took 6 bases from V and 1 from J; bases not matched to a gene: 8. The CDR3 DNA reads as TGCGCCAGCACACGAGTGGGGACAGGGAACACCGGGGAGCTGTTTTTT. Residues: CASTRVGTGNTGELFF. The entire variable domain, with the rest obtained from reference TRBV5-1 and TRBJ2-2, is as follows: KAGVTQTPRYLIKTRGQQVTLSCSPISGHRSVSWYQQTPGQGLQFLFEYFSETQRNKGNFPGRFSGRQFSNSRSEMNVSTLELGDSALYLCASTRVGTGNTGELFFGEGSRLTVL.